The clone carrying this T cell receptor (beta chain) was found once. As yet, its antigen is unknown. Germline values: CDR1 MNHEY, CDR2 SMNVEV (reference sequence). CDR3 length: 10 amino acids. V lost 8 bases and J lost 5, with 4 bases in between. Generated by immunoSEQ multiplex PCR, the TCRdb table keeps only in-frame clones and is missing some. The sample lists roughly 120,000 clones; 92% were seen once. These data come from a study of T cell responses to AZD1222 COVID-19 vaccine. Study-level points and caveats: Reportedly, nearly half of unique spike TCRs recognized epitopes outside B.1.351/B.1.1.7 mutations.

V is TRBV27 and J is TRBJ1-5; D is unclear. This sample comprised peripheral blood, obtained 28 days after the second AZD1222 dose. This TCR came from an adult who received the AZD1222 COVID-19 vaccine. This chain's CDR3 is CASGYQPQHF. The CDR3 DNA reads TGTGCCAGCGGGTATCAGCCCCAGCATTTT.